The clone carrying this TCR beta chain is categorized as medium-sized. Antigen unknown. Trimming took 5 bases from V and 0 from J; bases not matched to a gene: 4. Germline CDR1 reads SGHRS; CDR2 reads YFSETQ. The CDR3 length is 15 residues. Time point: sample taken at primary tumor resection. The sample belongs to a study of spatial heterogeneity in lung cancer. Findings of the study overall: It was found that expanded intratumoral alpha and beta TCR counts tracked tumor mutation counts.

Every TCR cDNA molecule bore its own unique molecular identifier. MiXCR was run by TCRdb on the 5' RACE reads, yielding one entry per CDR3 protein. The table lists about 2,900 distinct CDR3 sequences, approximately 12% of them singletons. The sample consisted of lung tumor tissue, taken at surgery. The chain couples TRBV5-1 to TRBJ2-3; 9 bases map to TRBD2. This receptor was taken from a male donor with early-stage non-small cell lung cancer. The CDR3 spells CASSDTSGSTDTQYF. The DNA for the CDR3 is TGCGCCAGCAGTGATACTAGCGGGAGCACAGATACGCAGTATTTT.